The TCR beta chain under discussion was sequenced for a study of beta chain features in type 1 diabetes. Every bit of the isolated RNA underwent reverse transcription, so sequencing read expressed TCRB transcripts. Assay: immunoSEQ multiplex PCR; the TCRdb copy retains only in-frame clones and omits some. Among some 230,000 clones, over 8.5% were seen once, and the ten largest hold 0.03% to 0.035%. There are a few counts of this clone. The ends lost 7 bases at V and 2 bases at J; junction bases unmatched: 9. Germline V lookup: CDR1 SQVTM, CDR2 ANQGSEA. The CDR3 spans 14 residues. The chain recombines TRBV29-1 with TRBJ2-7; 9 nucleotides agree with TRBD1. This clonotype was sampled from a woman aged 18-30 years in good health. Sequenced: naive CD4+ T cells from blood. In nucleotides, the CDR3 is TGCAGCGCCGAGGGCGGACAGGGGACCTACGAGCAGTACTTC. This encodes CSAEGGQGTYEQYF.